The sequence of this TCR beta chain was determined in a study of identical twins. Study-wide results and limits: Conclusions came from cross-sectional statistical analysis, not from following the same donors.

TCRdb processed the 5' RACE reads anew with MiXCR; each CDR3 protein has one entry. Of 310,000 or so distinct CDR3 sequences in the sample, around 8.8% were seen once. Healthy Caucasians supplied all donations. Germline assignment: CDR1 MNHEY and CDR2 SMNVEV (reference sequence). The V end was cut by 6 bases, the J end by 0 bases, with 9 bases between. The CDR3 sequence is 13 residues long. In its sample, this clonotype was seen many times. Its antigen is currently unknown. Another study also made use of these data, one on yellow fever vaccine responses in identical twins.

Sequenced sample: memory (CD45RO+) T cells sorted from blood. The chain uses TRBV27 and TRBJ2-7; a possible D gene is TRBD2 (6 bases). The receptor's source is a woman aged 18-29 years in good health. The DNA for the CDR3 is TGTGCCAGCAGGGGTAGCGGCTCCTACGAGCAGTACTTC. Residues: CASRGSGSYEQYF.